The T cell receptor beta chain described here comes from a study of T cell responses to AZD1222 COVID-19 vaccine. The CDR3 has 18 amino acids. CDR1 and CDR2 (germline): MDHEN, SYDVKM. The V end lost 5 bases, the J end lost 1 base, and 21 bases lay between the germline ends. The protocol was immunoSEQ multiplex PCR, while the TCRdb copy is restricted to in-frame clones and leaves out a portion. The sample lists about 81,000 clones; just over 90% were seen once. The TCR was taken from an adult in good health. The gene calls are TRBV28 and TRBJ2-1; either TRBD1 or TRBD2 may supply D (5 bases each). The input for sequencing was peripheral blood, taken on day 0 of AZD1222 vaccination. CDR3 region: CASSPLLPGTASYNEQFF. The CDR3 region has the DNA TGTGCCAGCAGTCCCCTACTGCCGGGGACGGCATCCTACAATGAGCAGTTCTTC.